This TCR beta chain is drawn from a study of technical replicates of blood from a few donors. Assay: immunoSEQ multiplex PCR; the TCRdb copy retains only in-frame clones and omits some. The repertoire holds about 81,000 clones, over 75% seen once, with 3% to 4.5% in the top ten. Looked up from germline, CDR1 is SGDLS and CDR2 is YYNGEE. Trimming took 0 bases from V and 1 from J, leaving 10 bases between them. CDR3 length equals 15 residues. This TCR was recovered from a human donor in good health. Some clones in this sample may be carry-over from other donors' samples. The specimen was PBMCs. The chain joins TRBV9 to TRBJ2-5; D may be TRBD2 (5 bases). CDR3 sequence: CASSVVAGSQETQYF. The CDR3, as DNA: TGTGCCAGCAGCGTAGTTGCGGGCTCCCAAGAGACCCAGTACTTC.